The clone carrying this TCR beta chain was seen once. The target antigen is unknown. Other DNA sequences in the same sample also yield this CDR3. The assay was immunoSEQ multiplex PCR, and TCRdb's table has in-frame clones only and misses some. The table has 30,000 to 45,000 clones, roughly 70% seen once. Ahead of sequencing, the ViraFEST assay grew antigen-specific CD4+ T cells using viral peptide pools. With roughly 9 days of culture completed, CD4+ T cells were isolated. In the vaccine recipients, nucleocapsid antibodies were negative and there was no prior SARS-CoV-2 infection. About 2.1 million PBMC were seeded per well and grown in the presence of about 9 IU/ml IL-2 and about 10 ug/ml peptides. Per the germline V gene, CDR1 is MGHRA and CDR2 is YSYEKL. The CDR3 is 14 residues long. V lost 1 base to trimming and J lost 5 bases, with 8 bases between them. The data derive from a study of vaccination effects on CD4 cells after COVID-19. Whole-study results and caveats: Only a single clone (1 of 255 vaccine-induced clones in healthy vaccinees) cross-reacted with common cold coronaviruses.

The genes are TRBV4-1 and TRBJ1-4; D unresolved. The starting material was CD4+ T cells from PBMCs cultured with SARS-CoV-2 spike peptides, obtained before COVID-19 vaccination. The TCR sequence derives from a human donor who received a COVID-19 vaccine. CDR3 DNA: TGCGCCAGCAGCCAAGGGGTGGCGAATGAAAAACTGTTTTTT. It is translated as CASSQGVANEKLFF.